These 29 T cell receptor beta chains were sequenced from one sample in a study of T cell responses to AZD1222 COVID-19 vaccine. Assay used: immunoSEQ multiplex PCR; TCRdb lists only in-frame clones, some missing. The table records around 67,000 clones, 83% of them present only once. Sequencing was performed on peripheral blood, taken 28 days after the second AZD1222 dose. All receptors come from an adult who received the AZD1222 COVID-19 vaccine.

The V and J genes are TRBV6-1 and TRBJ1-6; TRBD1 aligns across 7 bases. V trimming: 2 bases; J trimming: 7 bases; junction bases outside the gene matches: 5. Germline V gene sequence: CDR1 MNHNS, CDR2 SASEGT. The CDR3 has 15 residues. The CDR3 is CASSERQGDNSPLHF. Written as DNA, the CDR3 is TGTGCCAGCAGTGAAAGACAGGGTGACAATTCACCCCTCCACTTT.

This clone was counted between two and nine times. The CDR3, as DNA: TGTGCCAGCAGCTCTCTCAGGGGGCGCGGGACTGAAGCTTTCTTT. Protein: CASSSLRGRGTEAFF. The V and J genes are TRBV11-2 and TRBJ1-1, with TRBD1 matching 8 bases. The germline V gene encodes CDR1 SGHAT and CDR2 FQNNGV. This CDR3 contains 15 residues. After removal of 4 bases from V and 5 bases from J, the junction contained 9 bases not matched to a gene.

V gene TRBV18 combines with J gene TRBJ1-4; unclear D gene. V was pared by 3 bases and J by 8 bases, with 10 bases between. CDR1 KGHSH and CDR2 LQKENI come from the germline V gene. The length of the CDR3 is 13 residues. The CDR3 region is CASSPGQWEKLFF. As DNA, the CDR3 is TGTGCCAGCTCACCCGGGCAGTGGGAAAAACTGTTTTTT.

The chain carries TRBV12-5 and TRBJ2-2, with D unclear. Germline values: CDR1 LGHNT, CDR2 FRNRAP. V lost 1 base and J lost 6, with 9 bases in between. CDR3 length equals 14 residues. CDR3 sequence: CASGLDNRAGELFF. DNA of the CDR3: TGTGCTAGTGGTTTGGATAACCGGGCCGGGGAGCTGTTTTTT.

For the CDR3, the DNA is TGTGCCAGCAGTGGTGGGGGGGAGTCATACGAGCAGTACTTC. The encoded protein is CASSGGGESYEQYF. The chain employs TRBV2 and TRBJ2-7; 7 nucleotides agree with TRBD2. The V gene end was trimmed by 4 bases and the J gene end by 4 bases; junction bases not matched to a gene: 7. The CDR3 consists of 14 residues. Per germline, CDR1 SNHLY and CDR2 FYNNEI. The whole variable domain, filled in from reference TRBV2 and TRBJ2-7, reads EPEVTQTPSHQVTQMGQEVILRCVPISNHLYFYWYRQILGQKVEFLVSFYNNEISEKSEIFDDQFSVERPDGSNFTLKIRSTKLEDSAMYFCASSGGGESYEQYFGPGTRLTVT.

The chain joins TRBV30 to TRBJ1-2; possible D gene TRBD1, 6 bases. The V end lost 0 bases, the J end lost 13 bases, and 15 bases lay between the germline ends. The CDR3 is made up of 12 amino acids. Germline CDR1 reads GTSNPN; CDR2 reads SVGIG (reference sequence). For the CDR3, the DNA is TGTGCCTGGAGTGTATCACGACAGGACTTCACCTTC. It yields the protein CAWSVSRQDFTF.

The chain couples TRBV5-1 to TRBJ1-2; D gene uncertain. The V gene's germline CDR1 is SGHRS and CDR2 YFSETQ. V gave up 0 bases and J gave up 1 base, with 7 bases separating them. CDR3 length equals 14 residues. The DNA of the CDR3 is TGCGCCAGCAGCTTGGCGCAGAATAACTATGGCTACACCTTC. Translation: CASSLAQNNYGYTF.

The rearrangement uses TRBV5-1 and TRBJ1-5, with TRBD1 matching 8 bases. This CDR3 has 14 amino acids. The germline V gene encodes CDR1 SGHRS and CDR2 YFSETQ. V shed 7 bases, J shed 1 base, and the junction held 4 bases outside the gene matches. In DNA, the CDR3 is TGCGCCAGCTTCCCAGGGGGCAGCAATCAGCCCCAGCATTTT. Residues: CASFPGGSNQPQHF.

The chain employs TRBV2 and TRBJ1-2, with D perhaps matching TRBD1 (6 bases). The germline V gene encodes CDR1 SNHLY and CDR2 FYNNEI. V gave up 6 bases and J gave up 8 bases, with 16 bases separating them. The CDR3 runs 13 residues. The CDR3: CASRDLGARGYTF. The CDR3 DNA sequence: TGTGCCAGCAGGGACCTGGGGGCTCGGGGCTACACCTTC. Supplemented by reference TRBV2 and TRBJ1-2, the full variable domain reads EPEVTQTPSHQVTQMGQEVILRCVPISNHLYFYWYRQILGQKVEFLVSFYNNEISEKSEIFDDQFSVERPDGSNFTLKIRSTKLEDSAMYFCASRDLGARGYTFGSGTRLTVV.

The chain couples TRBV9 to TRBJ1-2; 8 nucleotides match TRBD1. The CDR3 length is 14 residues. V lost 0 bases, J lost 8 bases, and 6 bases stayed unmatched. Germline V gene lookup returns CDR1 SGDLS and CDR2 YYNGEE. This CDR3 is CASSVAGQGGGYTF. CDR3 sequence (DNA): TGTGCCAGCAGCGTAGCCGGACAGGGTGGCGGCTACACCTTC.

The chain uses TRBV6-5 and TRBJ2-1; tentative D call: TRBD1 (5 bases). V was pared by 5 bases and J by 9 bases, with 20 bases between. The CDR3 is made up of 15 amino acids. Germline V gives CDR1 MNHEY, CDR2 SVGAGI. The CDR3 sequence is CASSQGLMAWSEQFF. CDR3 coding DNA: TGTGCCAGCAGTCAGGGTTTAATGGCGTGGAGTGAGCAGTTCTTC.

The rearrangement joins TRBV28 to TRBJ1-5; D ambiguous. The ends were cut back, 7 bases at V and 2 bases at J, with 12 bases in the middle. CDR1 is MDHEN and CDR2 is SYDVKM in the germline V gene. The CDR3 runs 14 residues. The CDR3 DNA reads as TGTGCCAGCAAAATGCCTGGGGGCAATCAGCCCCAGCATTTT. It yields the protein CASKMPGGNQPQHF.

The genes are TRBV5-6 and TRBJ1-2, with 10 bases matching TRBD1. J lost 7 bases, V lost 0 bases, and 15 bases had no gene match. Germline CDR1 SGHDT, CDR2 YYEEEE. The CDR3 extends over 18 amino acids. Here the CDR3 reads CASSLAGTGALWVSGYTF. In nucleotides, the CDR3 is TGTGCCAGCAGCTTGGCCGGGACAGGGGCCCTATGGGTTTCTGGCTACACCTTC.

The chain uses TRBV2 and TRBJ2-3, with 10 bases lining up with TRBD1. The V gene end was trimmed by 6 bases and the J gene end by 2 bases; junction bases not matched to a gene: 5. The CDR3 is 15 residues long. From germline, CDR1 is SNHLY and CDR2 FYNNEI. Here the CDR3 reads CASRAGTGDTDTQYF. Written as DNA, the CDR3 is TGTGCCAGCAGAGCCGGGACAGGGGACACAGATACGCAGTATTTT. Drawing the rest from reference TRBV2 and TRBJ2-3, the complete variable domain is EPEVTQTPSHQVTQMGQEVILRCVPISNHLYFYWYRQILGQKVEFLVSFYNNEISEKSEIFDDQFSVERPDGSNFTLKIRSTKLEDSAMYFCASRAGTGDTDTQYFGPGTRLTVL.

The V gene is TRBV6-2 or TRBV6-3, the J gene TRBJ1-2; D is perhaps TRBD1 (6 bases). In germline, CDR1 is MNHEY, CDR2 SVGEGT. The CDR3 sequence is 13 residues long. Trimming pared 2 bases from V and 8 bases from J, leaving 12 bases between. In DNA form, the CDR3 reads TGTGCCAGCAGTTACCGGGGACAATTCGGCTACACCTTC. Translated: CASSYRGQFGYTF.

V gene TRBV7-2 combines with J gene TRBJ1-3, with a tentative D call TRBD1 (6 bases). From germline, CDR1 is SGHTA and CDR2 FQGNSA. There are 17 residues in the CDR3. Trimming pared 2 bases from V and 2 bases from J, leaving 16 bases between. CDR3 region: CASSLPRRTAAGNTIYF. CDR3 bases: TGTGCCAGCAGCTTACCCAGACGGACAGCGGCTGGAAACACCATATATTTT. The variable domain in full, with the rest retrieved from reference TRBV7-2 and TRBJ1-3, is GAGVSQSPSNKVTEKGKDVELRCDPISGHTALYWYRQSLGQGLEFLIYFQGNSAPDKSGLPSDRFSAERTGGSVSTLTIQRTQQEDSAVYLCASSLPRRTAAGNTIYFGEGSWLTVV.

The chain's CDR3 is CASSFQTGEAFF. As DNA, the CDR3 is TGTGCCAGCAGTTTCCAAACCGGTGAAGCTTTCTTT. The gene calls are TRBV12-3 or TRBV12-4 and TRBJ1-1; no reliable D call. V dropped 3 bases and J dropped 7 bases, with 9 bases sitting between them. CDR3 length: 12 amino acids.

This clone occurred once. This chain joins TRBV4-1 and TRBJ2-1; TRBD1 agrees at 12 bases. Per the germline V gene, CDR1 is MGHRA and CDR2 is YSYEKL. The CDR3 extends over 16 amino acids. With V trimmed by 0 bases and J by 7 bases, 4 bases remained unmatched. CDR3 sequence reads: CASSQDGDRGRNEQFF. The CDR3 nucleotides are TGCGCCAGCAGCCAAGATGGGGACAGGGGGCGAAATGAGCAGTTCTTC.

The chain has TRBV10-3 and TRBJ1-2; TRBD1 agrees at 9 bases. The CDR3 loop spans 13 amino acids. The germline CDR1 and CDR2 sequences are ENHRY and SYGVKD. The V and J ends lost 3 bases and 6 bases, in that order; junction bases with no gene match: 2. This chain's CDR3 is CAISEQGAHGYTF. The CDR3 nucleotides are TGTGCCATCAGTGAACAGGGGGCTCATGGCTACACCTTC.

This clone was observed a handful of times. The rearrangement links TRBV18 to TRBJ1-5, with 9 bases matching TRBD1. The CDR3 extends over 15 amino acids. The ends lost 6 bases at V and 4 bases at J; junction bases unmatched: 7. Germline V lookup: CDR1 KGHSH, CDR2 LQKENI. CDR3 amino acids: CASSLQGQGNQPQHF. The DNA of the CDR3 is TGTGCCAGCTCTCTCCAGGGACAGGGAAATCAGCCCCAGCATTTT. The whole variable domain, remainder taken from reference TRBV18 and TRBJ1-5, is NAGVMQNPRHLVRRRGQEARLRCSPMKGHSHVYWYRQLPEEGLKFMVYLQKENIIDESGMPKERFSAEFPKEGPSILRIQQVVRGDSAAYFCASSLQGQGNQPQHFGDGTRLSIL.

The J gene is TRBJ2-5, the V gene TRBV27, with a weak D call TRBD2 (6 bases). V lost 5 bases and J lost 7, with 8 bases in between. Per germline, CDR1 MNHEY and CDR2 SMNVEV (reference sequence). The CDR3 is 11 residues long. The CDR3 protein is CASSPGGTQYF. In DNA, the CDR3 is TGTGCCAGCAGTCCCGGGGGGACCCAGTACTTC.

In this sample, this clone turned up a few times. This chain joins TRBV7-2 and TRBJ1-5; 7 bases are a match to TRBD1. Germline lookup yields CDR1 SGHTA and CDR2 FQGNSA. With V trimmed by 1 base and J by 7 bases, 4 bases remained unmatched. The CDR3 sequence is 14 residues long. The CDR3 here is CASSLEGGWQPQHF. Here the CDR3 DNA reads TGTGCCAGCAGCTTAGAAGGGGGCTGGCAGCCCCAGCATTTT.

The genes are TRBV4-2 and TRBJ2-5; TRBD1 is a possible D gene (5 bases). This CDR3 is 16 amino acids long. Germline V gene data show CDR1 as LGHNA and CDR2 as YNFKEQ. V lost 1 base and J lost 0, with 12 bases in between. The CDR3 is CASSQGQSKYQETQYF. CDR3 DNA sequence: TGTGCCAGCAGCCAAGGACAGTCGAAGTACCAAGAGACCCAGTACTTC.

The rearrangement uses TRBV9 and TRBJ2-3; D tentatively reads TRBD1 or TRBD2 (5 bases each). Germline V lookup: CDR1 SGDLS, CDR2 YYNGEE. The CDR3 is 16 residues long. V was cut by 0 bases and J by 2 bases, with 13 bases left in between. Here the CDR3 reads CASSVAPGPTTDTQYF. The CDR3 DNA is TGTGCCAGCAGCGTAGCGCCGGGACCCACCACAGATACGCAGTATTTT. Using reference TRBV9 and TRBJ2-3 for the parts outside the CDR3, the full variable domain is DSGVTQTPKHLITATGQRVTLRCSPRSGDLSVYWYQQSLDQGLQFLIQYYNGEERAKGNILERFSAQQFPDLHSELNLSSLELGDSALYFCASSVAPGPTTDTQYFGPGTRLTVL.

This rearrangement joins TRBV3-1 (or the pseudogene TRBV3-2) to TRBJ2-4; perhaps TRBD1 as D (5 bases). V was pared by 2 bases and J by 4 bases, with 9 bases between. The CDR3 consists of 14 residues. Germline lookup yields CDR1 LGHDT and CDR2 YNNKEL (reference sequence). The CDR3 sequence is CASSQPRQKNIQYF. The CDR3 region has the DNA TGTGCCAGCAGCCAACCTAGACAGAAAAACATTCAGTACTTC.

In this sample, this clone turned up many times. This chain joins TRBV14 and TRBJ2-7; tentatively, D is TRBD2 (5 bases). The V and J ends lost 9 bases and 2 bases respectively, with 14 bases between them. Germline V lookup: CDR1 SGHDN, CDR2 FVKESK. This CDR3 is 13 amino acids long. This chain's CDR3 is CASRLDGAYEQYF. The CDR3 coding sequence is TGTGCCAGTCGCCTAGACGGGGCCTACGAGCAGTACTTC. The complete variable domain, with remaining parts taken from reference TRBV14 and TRBJ2-7, reads EAGVTQFPSHSVIEKGQTVTLRCDPISGHDNLYWYRRVMGKEIKFLLHFVKESKQDESGMPNNRFLAERTGGTYSTLKVQPAELEDSGVYFCASRLDGAYEQYFGPGTRLTVT.

CDR3 loop: CASSQPDTTEAFF. CDR3 DNA: TGTGCCAGCAGCCAACCAGACACAACTGAAGCTTTCTTT. The chain joins TRBV3-1 (or the pseudogene TRBV3-2) to TRBJ1-1; D ambiguous. V was pared by 2 bases and J by 5 bases, with 9 bases between. This CDR3 spans 13 amino acids. The germline V gene encodes CDR1 LGHDT and CDR2 YNNKEL (reference sequence).

CDR3 DNA: TGCGCCAGCAGCGCGGACAGGGTGGGGACCACCATATATTTT. Encoded protein: CASSADRVGTTIYF. The genes are TRBV5-1 and TRBJ1-3; 8 nucleotides line up with TRBD1. The CDR3 loop spans 14 amino acids. With V trimmed by 4 bases and J by 9 bases, 9 bases remained unmatched. Germline V gene sequence: CDR1 SGHRS, CDR2 YFSETQ.

The gene calls are TRBV13 and TRBJ1-1; 8 bases map to TRBD1. J was trimmed by 5 bases and V by 5 bases; bases with no gene match: 10. The germline V gene encodes CDR1 PRHDT and CDR2 FYEKMQ (reference sequence). The CDR3 is made up of 15 amino acids. In DNA form, the CDR3 reads TGTGCCAGCAGCATTGGACAGGGCGAGGGGACTGAAGCTTTCTTT. Amino acids: CASSIGQGEGTEAFF. The entire variable domain, with the rest obtained from reference TRBV13 and TRBJ1-1, is as follows: AAGVIQSPRHLIKEKRETATLKCYPIPRHDTVYWYQQGPGQDPQFLISFYEKMQSDKGSIPDRFSAQQFSDYHSELNMSSLELGDSALYFCASSIGQGEGTEAFFGQGTRLTVV.